This is a list of T cell receptor beta chains from one sample in a study of blood T cell repertoires in COVID-19. Some clones are missing from TCRdb's copy, which holds only in-frame ones; the method was immunoSEQ multiplex PCR. Of approximately 150,000 clones listed, roughly 84% were seen once; the top ten hold roughly 3.9%. The sequenced material came from PBMCs or T cells enriched from blood (not recorded which). All receptors derive from a man in his fifties or sixties in a cohort exposed to, infected with or recovered from COVID-19 (not recorded which). Each CDR3 is given with its conserved first and last residue. The D gene is left open where the match is weak. Only some rows state a clone size, as once, few, many or a class for expanded clones.

D gene	CDR3 length	clone size	V gene	J gene	CDR3 protein	CDR3 DNA
TRBD1	14	few	TRBV10-3	TRBJ2-7	CAISTGGNRYEQYF	TGTGCCATCAGTACAGGGGGCAATAGGTACGAGCAGTACTTC
TRBD1	15	NA	TRBV7-2	TRBJ1-3	CASSSGTGVGNTIYF	TGTGCCAGCAGCTCCGGGACAGGGGTTGGAAACACCATATATTTT
NA	14	once	TRBV6-1	TRBJ1-4	CASILGGENEKLFF	TGTGCCAGCATTCTAGGGGGAGAGAATGAAAAACTGTTTTTT
NA	14	NA	TRBV4-1	TRBJ2-1	CASSQQGLYNEQFF	TGCGCCAGCAGCCAACAGGGACTCTACAATGAGCAGTTCTTC
NA	16	NA	TRBV5-1	TRBJ1-1	CASSLVQGTAGTEAFF	TGCGCCAGCAGCTTGGTACAGGGAACGGCGGGCACTGAAGCTTTCTTT
NA	15	NA	TRBV18	TRBJ1-4	CASSPPAGEGEKLFF	TGTGCCAGCTCACCACCGGCGGGGGAGGGTGAAAAACTGTTTTTT
TRBD1	14	NA	TRBV15	TRBJ1-2	CATSRGTGDYGYTF	TGTGCCACCAGCAGAGGGACAGGGGATTATGGCTACACCTTC
NA	15	NA	TRBV28	TRBJ2-7	CASSLRGTELYEQYF	TGTGCCAGCAGTTTGCGCGGGACAGAACTCTACGAGCAGTACTTC
NA	15	NA	TRBV7-2	TRBJ1-5	CASSLDGTGPWPQHF	TGTGCCAGCAGCTTAGATGGTACAGGGCCATGGCCCCAGCATTTT
NA	14	NA	TRBV5-6	TRBJ1-3	CASSFGSSGNTIYF	TGTGCCAGCAGCTTTGGCAGCTCTGGAAACACCATATATTTT
NA	14	NA	TRBV11-2	TRBJ2-1	CASSFGGPGDEQFF	TGTGCCAGCAGCTTCGGGGGGCCGGGGGATGAGCAGTTCTTC
NA	16	few	TRBV5-1	TRBJ2-1	CASSLEGVAGHNEQFF	TGCGCCAGCAGCTTGGAGGGGGTAGCGGGTCACAATGAGCAGTTCTTC
TRBD1	14	NA	TRBV7-2	TRBJ1-6	CASSPRQGYSPLHF	TGTGCCAGCAGCCCCCGACAGGGATACTCACCCCTCCACTTT
NA	14	NA	TRBV6-5	TRBJ1-1	CASSPGQTNTEAFF	TGTGCCAGCAGTCCCGGACAGACTAACACTGAAGCTTTCTTT
NA	13	NA	TRBV6-1	TRBJ1-2	CASSEIQGTGYTF	TGTGCCAGCAGTGAAATACAGGGAACCGGCTACACCTTC
TRBD1	15	NA	TRBV7-2	TRBJ2-2	CASSFLGQVTGELFF	TGTGCCAGCAGCTTTCTCGGACAGGTCACCGGGGAGCTGTTTTTT
NA	13	NA	TRBV13	TRBJ2-5	CASSLVVRETQYF	TGTGCCAGCAGCTTAGTAGTACGCGAGACCCAGTACTTC
NA	14	NA	TRBV9	TRBJ1-1	CASSLGQLNTEAFF	TGTGCCAGCAGTTTGGGGCAGCTGAACACTGAAGCTTTCTTT
TRBD2	17	NA	TRBV2	TRBJ2-3	CATSRGEYGGGTDTQYF	TGTGCCACCAGCAGAGGGGAATACGGGGGGGGCACAGATACGCAGTATTTT
NA	11	once	TRBV20-1	TRBJ2-7	CSARGPYEQYF	TGCAGTGCTAGAGGGCCTTACGAGCAGTACTTC
NA	16	once	TRBV24-1	TRBJ2-2	CATSPSRTVNTGELFF	TGTGCCACCAGTCCCTCCAGGACAGTAAACACCGGGGAGCTGTTTTTT
NA	13	NA	TRBV12-3/TRBV12-4	TRBJ1-1	CASSRGGYTEAFF	TGTGCCAGCAGTCGGGGGGGGTACACTGAAGCTTTCTTT
NA	11	NA	TRBV30	TRBJ2-7	CAWSGQVEQYF	TGTGCCTGGAGTGGACAGGTCGAGCAGTACTTC
NA	12	NA	TRBV18	TRBJ1-3	CATAGSGNTIYF	TGTGCCACCGCAGGGTCCGGAAACACCATATATTTT
TRBD1	17	NA	TRBV5-1	TRBJ2-6	CASSSRQGAPGANVLTF	TGCGCCAGCAGCTCCCGACAGGGGGCGCCTGGGGCCAACGTCCTGACTTTC
NA	14	NA	TRBV19	TRBJ2-1	CASSWRSSYNEQFF	TGTGCCAGTAGTTGGAGGAGCTCCTACAATGAGCAGTTCTTC
NA	14	NA	TRBV28	TRBJ2-3	CASSSGLDTDTQYF	TGTGCCAGCAGTTCGGGACTTGACACAGATACGCAGTATTTT
NA	13	NA	TRBV20-1	TRBJ1-5	CSASNAPGQPQHF	TGCAGTGCTAGTAACGCCCCGGGTCAGCCCCAGCATTTT
NA	14	NA	TRBV2	TRBJ1-4	CAARAVSSNEKLFF	TGTGCCGCCAGGGCGGTGTCATCTAATGAAAAACTGTTTTTT
NA	15	NA	TRBV10-2	TRBJ2-3	CASSEGGWPTDTQYF	TGCGCCAGCAGTGAGGGGGGCTGGCCCACAGATACGCAGTATTTT
NA	14	NA	TRBV10-3	TRBJ1-2	CAISHRDSNYGYTF	TGTGCCATCAGTCACAGGGATTCTAACTATGGCTACACCTTC
NA	14	NA	TRBV3-1/TRBV3-2	TRBJ2-2	CASSQDYSRRELFF	TGTGCCAGCAGCCAAGACTACTCTCGTAGGGAGCTGTTTTTT
TRBD2	17	NA	TRBV5-1	TRBJ2-1	CASSLWTSGRVYNEQFF	TGCGCCAGCAGCCTCTGGACTAGCGGGAGGGTCTACAATGAGCAGTTCTTC